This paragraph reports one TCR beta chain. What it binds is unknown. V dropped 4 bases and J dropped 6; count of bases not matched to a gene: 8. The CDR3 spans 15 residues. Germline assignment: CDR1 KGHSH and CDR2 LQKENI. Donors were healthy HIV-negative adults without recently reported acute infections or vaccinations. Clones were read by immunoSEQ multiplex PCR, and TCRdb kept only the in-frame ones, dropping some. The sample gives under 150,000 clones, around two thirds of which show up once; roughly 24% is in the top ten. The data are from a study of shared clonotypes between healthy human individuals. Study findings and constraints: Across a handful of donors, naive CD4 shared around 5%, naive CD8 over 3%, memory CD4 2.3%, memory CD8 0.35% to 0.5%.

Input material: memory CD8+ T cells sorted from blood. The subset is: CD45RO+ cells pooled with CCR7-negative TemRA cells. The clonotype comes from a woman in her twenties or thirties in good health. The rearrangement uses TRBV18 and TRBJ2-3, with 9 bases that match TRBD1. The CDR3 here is CASSLPGQGQDTQYF. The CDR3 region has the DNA TGTGCCAGCTCACTCCCGGGACAGGGTCAGGATACGCAGTATTTT.